This T cell receptor (beta chain) comes out of a study of OX40 agonist ivuxolimab in advanced cancers. Study overall: One hepatocellular carcinoma and two cutaneous melanoma patients partially responded. Study results and caveats: Dosing at 0.1 to 3.0 mg/kg was accompanied by clonal expansion of CD4+ and CD8+ blood T cells by week 6.

The germline CDR1 and CDR2 sequences are MNHEY and SMNVEV (reference sequence). The trim removed 9 bases at V and 8 bases at J, leaving 16 bases unmatched. CDR3 size: 17 residues. The protocol was immunoSEQ multiplex PCR, while the TCRdb copy is restricted to in-frame clones and leaves out a portion. The sample has under 65,000 clones; about 89% are singletons. As to this clone: Its target is not known.

The gene calls are TRBV27 and TRBJ2-1, with TRBD2 matching over 13 bases. The receptor comes from an adult with an advanced solid tumor such as melanoma, head and neck, liver or kidney cancer. The specimen comprised CD4+ or CD8+ T cells sorted from blood, sampled in a trial of the OX40 agonist ivuxolimab. The CDR3 protein is CASRMGTSGVKSHEQFF. The CDR3 DNA follows: TGTGCCAGTCGGATGGGGACTAGCGGGGTCAAGAGCCATGAGCAGTTCTTC.